Shown below are 28 T cell receptor beta chains from a single sample sequenced in a study of blood T cell repertoires in COVID-19. Method: immunoSEQ multiplex PCR; TCRdb's copy keeps in-frame clones and lacks some. Of 150,000 to 200,000 clones listed, about 86% were seen once; the top ten hold around 8.6%. Source material: peripheral blood. The receptors shown here come from a man aged 45-65 years with active or convalescent COVID-19.

V and J are TRBV2 and TRBJ1-1; D uncertain. Germline CDR1 SNHLY, CDR2 FYNNEI. Trimming removed 4 bases at V and 0 bases at J, with 6 bases between. The CDR3 is 13 residues long. Here the CDR3 reads CASSALMNTEAFF. The CDR3 coding sequence is TGTGCCAGCAGTGCCCTTATGAACACTGAAGCTTTCTTT.

This clone was observed once. The J gene is TRBJ1-6, the V gene TRBV11-2; D remains unclear. Germline loops: CDR1 SGHAT, CDR2 FQNNGV. This CDR3 comprises 17 residues. V was cut by 0 bases and J by 0 bases, with 9 bases left in between. As DNA, the CDR3 is TGTGCCAGCAGCTTAGAGCACTTCCTCTCCTATAATTCACCCCTCCACTTT. This translates into CASSLEHFLSYNSPLHF.

The CDR3 DNA reads as TGTGCCAGCCGACCGGAGGACCAGGCCTACAATGAGCAGTTCTTC. It is translated as CASRPEDQAYNEQFF. The rearrangement joins TRBV4-2 to TRBJ2-1; the D gene is possibly TRBD2 (5 bases). Germline V gene lookup returns CDR1 LGHNA and CDR2 YNFKEQ. V was trimmed by 8 bases and J by 2 bases, leaving 16 bases between them. This CDR3 is built from 15 residues.

This clone turned up a few times. The chain has TRBV19 and TRBJ2-7; 11 bases fit TRBD1. Per the germline V gene, CDR1 is LNHDA and CDR2 is SQIVND (reference sequence). The CDR3 extends over 15 amino acids. Trimming at V came to 5 bases and at J to 3 bases, leaving 6 bases not matched to a gene. This CDR3 reads CASSSWDRGNYEQYF. The DNA for the CDR3 is TGTGCCAGTAGTTCTTGGGACAGGGGGAACTACGAGCAGTACTTC.

This chain joins TRBV9 and TRBJ1-5; 8 bases are shared with TRBD1. The CDR3 totals 18 residues. Germline CDR1 SGDLS, CDR2 YYNGEE. J gave up 0 bases and V 5 bases, and 13 bases lay outside the gene matches. The CDR3 is CASSHPFGQGYSNQPQHF. CDR3 DNA: TGTGCCAGCAGTCACCCTTTTGGACAGGGATATAGCAATCAGCCCCAGCATTTT.

V and J are TRBV5-1 and TRBJ2-2; TRBD2 is a possible D gene (6 bases). This CDR3 is built from 16 residues. V was pared by 0 bases and J by 0 bases, with 9 bases between. Germline values: CDR1 SGHRS, CDR2 YFSETQ. CDR3 sequence reads: CASSLAGGTNTGELFF. For the CDR3, the DNA is TGCGCCAGCAGCTTGGCTGGCGGGACGAACACCGGGGAGCTGTTTTTT.

On this clone itself: The same CDR3 arises from other DNA sequences in this sample as well. The chain's CDR3 is CASSSTVNYGYTF. CDR3 in DNA: TGTGCCAGCAGCTCGACAGTTAACTATGGCTACACCTTC. J is TRBJ1-2 and V is TRBV5-6, with D maybe TRBD1 (5 bases). Deletions cut 3 bases from V and 1 base from J, with 7 bases between. The CDR3 is 13 amino acids. Germline values: CDR1 SGHDT, CDR2 YYEEEE.

The chain combines TRBV24-1 with TRBJ1-2; D is possibly TRBD1 (5 bases). Germline loops: CDR1 KGHDR, CDR2 SFDVKD. Trimming stripped 4 bases from V and 3 bases from J, with 8 bases between. The CDR3 runs to 13 residues. The CDR3 DNA reads TGTGCCACCAGTGAAGGAGGGGACTATGGCTACACCTTC. It codes for CATSEGGDYGYTF.

In its sample, this clone was seen once. The chain uses TRBV15 and TRBJ2-7; D is uncertain. The CDR3 sequence is 12 residues long. The V gene lost 0 bases and the J gene lost 3 bases, with 3 bases spanning the gap. CDR1 LNHNV and CDR2 YYDKDF come from the germline V gene (reference sequence). DNA for the CDR3: TGTGCCACCAGCAGAGACCTCTACGAGCAGTACTTC. This encodes CATSRDLYEQYF.

The chain has TRBV2 and TRBJ1-5, with D unclear. The CDR3 is 13 residues long. Germline V gene sequence: CDR1 SNHLY, CDR2 FYNNEI. V lost 7 bases and J 5 bases, leaving 12 bases between the germline ends. The CDR3 DNA reads as TGTGCCAGCACCGAGGGAGCCCATCAGCCCCAGCATTTT. It specifies CASTEGAHQPQHF.

The chain links TRBV14 to TRBJ1-3; TRBD1 is a possible D gene (5 bases). Germline V CDR1 and CDR2: SGHDN, FVKESK. The germline V and J ends were trimmed by 1 base and 4 bases, with 8 bases remaining between them. This CDR3 contains 14 residues. This CDR3 reads CASSQGGTGNTIYF. The CDR3 bases are TGTGCCAGCAGCCAAGGGGGCACGGGAAACACCATATATTTT.

The rearrangement links TRBV2 to TRBJ2-5; possible D gene TRBD2, 6 bases. Germline V gene lookup returns CDR1 SNHLY and CDR2 FYNNEI. This CDR3 is built from 11 residues. V lost 7 bases and J 5 bases, leaving 8 bases between the germline ends. The CDR3 DNA is TGTGCCAGCACGGGGGAGGAGACCCAGTACTTC. Translated, it gives CASTGEETQYF. The complete variable domain, with remaining parts taken from reference TRBV2 and TRBJ2-5, reads EPEVTQTPSHQVTQMGQEVILRCVPISNHLYFYWYRQILGQKVEFLVSFYNNEISEKSEIFDDQFSVERPDGSNFTLKIRSTKLEDSAMYFCASTGEETQYFGPGTRLLVL.

In regard to this clone: Other DNA variants within this sample encode the same CDR3. The gene calls are TRBV7-6 and TRBJ2-2; D perhaps matches TRBD1 (6 bases). The V gene lost 1 base and the J gene lost 5 bases, with 8 bases spanning the gap. The CDR3 consists of 14 residues. Germline-derived CDR1 and CDR2 are SGHVS and FNYEAQ. The CDR3 DNA follows: TGTGCCAGCAGCTTAGGACAGGCGACCGGGGAGCTGTTTTTT. It codes for CASSLGQATGELFF. Using reference TRBV7-6 and TRBJ2-2 for the parts outside the CDR3, the full variable domain is GAGVSQSPRYKVTKRGQDVALRCDPISGHVSLYWYRQALGQGPEFLTYFNYEAQQDKSGLPNDRFSAERPEGSISTLTIQRTEQRDSAMYRCASSLGQATGELFFGEGSRLTVL.

The rearrangement links TRBV18 to TRBJ2-2, with TRBD1 as a possible D gene (6 bases). Per germline, CDR1 KGHSH and CDR2 LQKENI. V was clipped by 1 base and J by 5 bases, with 8 bases between them. This CDR3 is built from 14 residues. CDR3 bases: TGTGCCAGCTCACCACAGCAGGGGACCGGGGAGCTGTTTTTT. Translation gives CASSPQQGTGELFF.

The CDR3 nucleotides read TGTGCCAGCAGACTAGCGGGAGCTGATGAGCAGTTCTTC. This sequence encodes CASRLAGADEQFF. The J gene is TRBJ2-1, the V gene TRBV6-5; 11 bases align to TRBD2. V was clipped by 6 bases and J by 8 bases; unmatched bases: 3. The CDR3 covers 13 residues. Germline V gene lookup returns CDR1 MNHEY and CDR2 SVGAGI.

The chain uses TRBV6-5 and TRBJ1-1; weak D call: TRBD1 (6 bases). The CDR3 has 15 amino acids. Germline CDR1 and CDR2: MNHEY and SVGAGI. V was trimmed by 8 bases and J by 2 bases, leaving 18 bases between them. The CDR3 DNA reads TGTGCCAGCGGGGGTGCGGGGGCTGGTAACACTGAAGCTTTCTTT. As protein: CASGGAGAGNTEAFF.

This chain links TRBV4-2 with TRBJ2-3, with TRBD2 matching over 9 bases. V lost 7 bases and J lost 5; bases outside the gene matches: 10. This CDR3 contains 15 residues. Germline CDR1 and CDR2: LGHNA and YNFKEQ. The CDR3 region is CASKQGLAQGDTQYF. CDR3 nucleotides: TGTGCCAGCAAACAGGGACTAGCACAAGGAGATACGCAGTATTTT.

The chain recombines TRBV7-3 with TRBJ2-1; 9 bases match TRBD2. The CDR3 has 15 residues. V lost 5 bases to trimming and J lost 4 bases; unmatched junction nucleotides: 6. Germline CDR1 is SGHTA and CDR2 is FQGTGA. This CDR3 is CASSDTSGPYNEQFF. For the CDR3, the DNA is TGTGCCAGCAGCGATACTAGCGGGCCATACAATGAGCAGTTCTTC.

The chain employs TRBV5-1 and TRBJ2-1, with D maybe TRBD2 (6 bases). Trimming took off 1 base at V and 8 bases at J, with 10 bases between the two ends. Looked up from germline, CDR1 is SGHRS and CDR2 is YFSETQ. This CDR3 contains 13 residues. CDR3: CASSLSGRDEQFF. For the CDR3, the DNA is TGCGCCAGCAGCTTGAGCGGGCGGGATGAGCAGTTCTTC.

The rearrangement links TRBV29-1 to TRBJ1-1; 9 bases map to TRBD1. The trim removed 8 bases at V and 7 bases at J, leaving 14 bases unmatched. Germline V gives CDR1 SQVTM, CDR2 ANQGSEA. The CDR3 contains 14 residues. This CDR3 is CSTTGGQKSIEAFF. CDR3 DNA: TGCAGCACCACAGGGGGCCAGAAATCTATTGAAGCTTTCTTT.

The V and J genes are TRBV6-2 or TRBV6-3 and TRBJ1-1, with TRBD1 as a possible D gene (5 bases). The CDR3 totals 13 residues. V dropped 2 bases and J dropped 3 bases, with 7 bases sitting between them. Germline V gene data show CDR1 as MNHEY and CDR2 as SVGEGT. The CDR3 loop reads CASSYLGDTEAFF. CDR3 sequence (DNA): TGTGCCAGCAGTTACCTAGGGGACACTGAAGCTTTCTTT.

The genes are TRBV15 and TRBJ1-1; D possibly corresponds to TRBD1 (6 bases). Trimming shortened V by 0 bases and J by 5 bases, and 7 bases separated the two germline ends. Germline CDR1 LNHNV, CDR2 YYDKDF (reference sequence). The CDR3 has 13 residues. The CDR3 spells CATSRDRGTEAFF. The CDR3 region has the DNA TGTGCCACCAGCAGAGACAGGGGAACTGAAGCTTTCTTT.

Concerning this clone itself: The identical CDR3 is also encoded by other nucleotide sequences in the sample. The V call is TRBV7-9, the J call TRBJ2-3; 7 bases line up with TRBD1. CDR3 length: 14 amino acids. The germline V gene has CDR1 SEHNR and CDR2 FQNEAQ (reference sequence). V dropped 3 bases and J dropped 0; count of bases not matched to a gene: 0. The CDR3: CASSLGQSTDTQYF. CDR3 DNA sequence: TGTGCCAGCAGCTTGGGACAGAGCACAGATACGCAGTATTTT.

Concerning this clone: The same CDR3 arises from other DNA sequences in this sample as well. The chain joins TRBV5-1 to TRBJ2-2; D unresolved. There are 11 residues in the CDR3. The germline CDR1 and CDR2 sequences are SGHRS and YFSETQ. Trimming took off 2 bases at V and 7 bases at J, with 3 bases between the two ends. The CDR3 DNA reads TGCGCCAGCAGCTTTAGCGGGGAGCTGTTTTTT. Residues: CASSFSGELFF.

The CDR3 sequence is CASSLTLGNTIYF. CDR3 in DNA: TGTGCCAGCAGTTTAACTCTGGGAAACACCATATATTTT. This chain joins TRBV6-5 and TRBJ1-3; D remains ambiguous. Trimming removed 4 bases at V and 4 bases at J, with 8 bases between. Germline values: CDR1 MNHEY, CDR2 SVGAGI. The CDR3 consists of 13 residues.

There are a few counts of this clone. Other DNA variants within this sample encode the same CDR3. The chain uses TRBV7-2 and TRBJ1-2, with 8 positions matching TRBD1. CDR3 length: 13 amino acids. V dropped 3 bases and J dropped 8; count of bases not matched to a gene: 5. Germline V CDR1 and CDR2: SGHTA, FQGNSA. For the CDR3, the DNA is TGTGCCAGCAGCTTCGACAGGGGAGGCGGCTACACCTTC. This sequence encodes CASSFDRGGGYTF.

The chain recombines TRBV14 with TRBJ2-1; D call uncertain. The CDR3 is 13 amino acids. V lost 2 bases, J lost 4 bases, and 6 bases lay in between. The germline V gene has CDR1 SGHDN and CDR2 FVKESK. The CDR3: CASSQNSYNEQFF. CDR3 bases: TGTGCCAGCAGCCAAAACAGTTACAATGAGCAGTTCTTC.

The V and J genes are TRBV6-5 and TRBJ2-7; D unclear. The CDR3 is made up of 15 amino acids. Germline lookup yields CDR1 MNHEY and CDR2 SVGAGI. Trimming stripped 0 bases from V and 2 bases from J, with 11 bases between. The CDR3 nucleotides are TGTGCCAGCAGTTACTCCCAGGTTAAACCCTACGAGCAGTACTTC. Residues: CASSYSQVKPYEQYF.